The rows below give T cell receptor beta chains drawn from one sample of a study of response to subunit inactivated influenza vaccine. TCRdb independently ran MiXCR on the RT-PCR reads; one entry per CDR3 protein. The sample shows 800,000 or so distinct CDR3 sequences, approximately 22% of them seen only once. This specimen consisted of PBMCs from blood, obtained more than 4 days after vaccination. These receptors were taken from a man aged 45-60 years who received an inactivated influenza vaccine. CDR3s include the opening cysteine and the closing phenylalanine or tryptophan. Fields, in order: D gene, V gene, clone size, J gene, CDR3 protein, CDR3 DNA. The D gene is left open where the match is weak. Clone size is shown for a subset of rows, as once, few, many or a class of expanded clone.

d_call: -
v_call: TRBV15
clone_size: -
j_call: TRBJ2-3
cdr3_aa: CATSREGSTDTQYF
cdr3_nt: TGTGCCACCAGCAGAGAGGGGAGCACAGATACGCAGTATTTT

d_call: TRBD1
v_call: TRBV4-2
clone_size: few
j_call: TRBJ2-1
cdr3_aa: CASSQVGDRETNEQFF
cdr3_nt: TGTGCCAGCAGCCAAGTGGGGGACAGGGAAACCAATGAGCAGTTCTTC

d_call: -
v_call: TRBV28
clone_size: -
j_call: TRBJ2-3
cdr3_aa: CASYTGSPTDTQYF
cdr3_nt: TGTGCCAGTTATACAGGGTCCCCCACAGATACGCAGTATTTT

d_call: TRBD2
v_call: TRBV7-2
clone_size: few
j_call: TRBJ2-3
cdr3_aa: CASSLSSLAGGTDTQYF
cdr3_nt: TGTGCCAGCAGCTTATCCTCACTAGCGGGCGGCACAGATACGCAGTATTTT

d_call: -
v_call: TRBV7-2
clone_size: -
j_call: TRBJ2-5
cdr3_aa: CASSPYGYQETQYF
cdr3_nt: TGTGCCAGCAGTCCTTACGGGTACCAAGAGACCCAGTACTTC

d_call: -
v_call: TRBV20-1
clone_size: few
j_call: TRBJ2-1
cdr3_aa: CSATTYNEQFF
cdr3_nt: TGCAGTGCTACGACGTACAATGAGCAGTTCTTC

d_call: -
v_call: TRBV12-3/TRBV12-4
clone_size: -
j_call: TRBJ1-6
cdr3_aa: CASSFAGGDSPLHF
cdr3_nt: TGTGCCAGCAGCTTTGCAGGAGGGGATTCACCCCTCCACTTT

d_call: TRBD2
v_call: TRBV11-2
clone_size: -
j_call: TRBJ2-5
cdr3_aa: CASRTLAGGPKTQYF
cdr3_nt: TGTGCCAGCAGAACGCTAGCGGGAGGGCCGAAGACCCAGTACTTC

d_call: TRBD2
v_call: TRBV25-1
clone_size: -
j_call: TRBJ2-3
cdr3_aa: CASGGLAESTDTQYF
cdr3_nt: TGTGCCAGCGGGGGACTAGCGGAGAGCACAGATACGCAGTATTTT

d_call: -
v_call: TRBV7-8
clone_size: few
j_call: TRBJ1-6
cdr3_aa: CASSPMSQANSPLHF
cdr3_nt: TGTGCCAGCAGCCCGATGAGTCAGGCCAATTCACCCCTCCACTTT

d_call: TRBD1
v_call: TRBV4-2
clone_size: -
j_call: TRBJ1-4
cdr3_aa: CASSQDKGANEKLFF
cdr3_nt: TGTGCCAGCAGCCAAGATAAGGGGGCGAATGAAAAACTGTTTTTT

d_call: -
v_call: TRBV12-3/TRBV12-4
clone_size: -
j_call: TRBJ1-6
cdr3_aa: CASSVARNSPLHF
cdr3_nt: TGTGCCAGCAGTGTAGCCCGAAATTCACCCCTCCACTTT